These T cell receptor beta chains were read from a single sample in a study of cytomegalovirus exposure and HLA in healthy donors. This table comes from immunoSEQ multiplex PCR, and its TCRdb copy is limited to in-frame clones, with some not included. The sample consists of 150,000 or so clones, about 73% of them appearing once. Sequences were obtained from PBMCs. Receptors originate from a man aged 40-50 years in good health and CMV-seropositive. Both conserved end residues are part of each CDR3. The D gene is left open where the match is weak. Clone size, where shown, is once, few, many, or a class for clones that have expanded.

size: -; D: -; J: TRBJ1-5; V: TRBV6-4; CDR3: CASSHVGGNSNQPQHF; DNA: TGTGCCAGCAGTCACGTGGGGGGGAATAGCAATCAGCCCCAGCATTTT
size: -; D: TRBD2; J: TRBJ2-5; V: TRBV19; CDR3: CASSSRTGLAGVPETQYF; DNA: TGTGCCAGTAGTAGTCGAACCGGACTAGCGGGAGTCCCAGAGACCCAGTACTTC
size: -; D: -; J: TRBJ1-4; V: TRBV5-1; CDR3: CASSLGPATNEKLFF; DNA: TGCGCCAGCAGCTTGGGTCCAGCAACTAATGAAAAACTGTTTTTT
size: -; D: TRBD1; J: TRBJ2-5; V: TRBV7-9; CDR3: CASSRRGPGQGIRGETQYF; DNA: TGTGCCAGCAGCCGACGGGGACCGGGACAGGGGATTAGGGGAGAGACCCAGTACTTC
size: -; D: -; J: TRBJ1-4; V: TRBV30; CDR3: CAWSAVTENEKLFF; DNA: TGTGCCTGGAGTGCCGTGACAGAGAATGAAAAACTGTTTTTT
size: -; D: TRBD2; J: TRBJ2-3; V: TRBV11-2; CDR3: CASSLGGGFKNTQYF; DNA: TGTGCCAGCAGCTTAGGGGGAGGGTTTAAAAATACGCAGTATTTT
size: -; D: -; J: TRBJ1-2; V: TRBV7-8; CDR3: CASSFSLANYGYTF; DNA: TGTGCCAGCAGCTTCTCGTTAGCTAACTATGGCTACACCTTC
size: -; D: -; J: TRBJ1-2; V: TRBV6-5; CDR3: CASSYSQSGQNYGYTF; DNA: TGTGCCAGCAGTTACTCGCAATCAGGGCAAAACTATGGCTACACCTTC
size: -; D: TRBD1; J: TRBJ2-2; V: TRBV4-1; CDR3: CASSQGFPLDRGKGTGELFF; DNA: TGCGCCAGCAGCCAAGGCTTCCCCCTCGACAGGGGAAAAGGGACCGGGGAGCTGTTTTTT
size: once; D: -; J: TRBJ1-2; V: TRBV15; CDR3: CATSRDKTAIYGYTF; DNA: TGTGCCACCAGCAGAGATAAGACAGCGATCTATGGCTACACCTTC
size: -; D: -; J: TRBJ1-2; V: TRBV11-2; CDR3: CASSSESMYGYTF; DNA: TGTGCCAGCAGCTCAGAATCCATGTATGGCTACACCTTC
size: -; D: -; J: TRBJ1-1; V: TRBV19; CDR3: CASSPAGTEAFF; DNA: TGTGCCAGTAGCCCGGCGGGGACTGAAGCTTTCTTT
size: -; D: -; J: TRBJ2-6; V: TRBV5-1; CDR3: CASSLVALNSGANVLTF; DNA: TGCGCCAGCAGCTTGGTAGCGCTAAACTCTGGGGCCAACGTCCTGACTTTC
size: -; D: TRBD2; J: TRBJ2-3; V: TRBV14; CDR3: CASSQGRTSGTDTQYF; DNA: TGTGCCAGCAGCCAAGGGAGGACTAGCGGGACAGATACGCAGTATTTT
size: -; D: -; J: TRBJ2-3; V: TRBV30; CDR3: CAWSVTSGVGQYF; DNA: TGTGCCTGGAGTGTTACTTCCGGAGTTGGACAGTATTTT
size: -; D: TRBD1; J: TRBJ2-7; V: TRBV7-6; CDR3: CASSLVGTGTYEQYF; DNA: TGTGCCAGCAGCTTAGTCGGGACAGGGACCTACGAGCAGTACTTC
size: -; D: TRBD1; J: TRBJ1-1; V: TRBV7-3; CDR3: CASRIDRGNTEAFF; DNA: TGTGCCAGCAGGATTGACAGGGGTAACACTGAAGCTTTCTTT
size: -; D: -; J: TRBJ2-7; V: TRBV27; CDR3: CASGGGRREQYF; DNA: TGTGCCAGCGGTGGTGGCCGCCGCGAGCAGTACTTC
size: -; D: -; J: TRBJ2-3; V: TRBV7-2; CDR3: CASSLAGASHRFGTQYF; DNA: TGTGCCAGCAGCTTAGCTGGGGCTTCCCACCGGTTTGGTACGCAGTATTTT
size: -; D: -; J: TRBJ2-1; V: TRBV9; CDR3: CASSVASDDEQFF; DNA: TGTGCCAGCAGCGTAGCTAGTGACGATGAGCAGTTCTTC
size: few; D: TRBD2; J: TRBJ2-2; V: TRBV27; CDR3: CASVRRESGELFF; DNA: TGTGCCAGCGTCAGGCGGGAGTCCGGGGAGCTGTTTTTT
size: -; D: -; J: TRBJ1-5; V: TRBV6-1; CDR3: CASRLRPAEGQPQHF; DNA: TGTGCCAGCAGACTCCGACCGGCGGAGGGGCAGCCCCAGCATTTT
size: -; D: -; J: TRBJ1-2; V: TRBV19; CDR3: CASSITDGPFYGYTF; DNA: TGTGCCAGTAGTATAACAGACGGCCCATTCTATGGCTACACCTTC
size: -; D: -; J: TRBJ2-7; V: TRBV18; CDR3: CASSLVSGRGYEQYF; DNA: TGTGCCAGCTCACTAGTTTCCGGGAGAGGATACGAGCAGTACTTC
size: few; D: -; J: TRBJ2-5; V: TRBV5-6; CDR3: CASSFMGGGQETQYF; DNA: TGTGCCAGCAGCTTCATGGGAGGGGGCCAAGAGACCCAGTACTTC
size: -; D: -; J: TRBJ1-1; V: TRBV9; CDR3: CASSVERGTEAFF; DNA: TGTGCCAGCAGCGTAGAAAGGGGCACTGAAGCTTTCTTT
size: -; D: TRBD1; J: TRBJ1-4; V: TRBV4-1; CDR3: CASSQGGTAIRSNEKLFF; DNA: TGCGCCAGCAGCCAAGGCGGGACAGCCATCCGGTCAAATGAAAAACTGTTTTTT
size: -; D: -; J: TRBJ1-2; V: TRBV20-1; CDR3: CSAGSPYGYTF; DNA: TGCAGTGCAGGGAGCCCTTATGGCTACACCTTC
size: -; D: TRBD2; J: TRBJ2-1; V: TRBV9; CDR3: CASSAGLALNNEQFF; DNA: TGTGCCAGCAGCGCGGGACTAGCGCTGAACAATGAGCAGTTCTTC
size: -; D: TRBD1; J: TRBJ2-5; V: TRBV30; CDR3: CAWRGTGGGRETQYF; DNA: TGTGCCTGGAGGGGGACAGGGGGAGGGCGAGAGACCCAGTACTTC
size: -; D: TRBD1; J: TRBJ2-5; V: TRBV7-9; CDR3: CASSPGQGARGKGQETQYF; DNA: TGTGCCAGCAGCCCGGGACAGGGGGCGAGGGGGAAGGGACAAGAGACCCAGTACTTC
size: -; D: TRBD1; J: TRBJ2-7; V: TRBV18; CDR3: CASSLTGGSSYEQYF; DNA: TGTGCCAGCTCACTTACAGGGGGTTCTTCCTACGAGCAGTACTTC
size: -; D: TRBD1; J: TRBJ1-1; V: TRBV6-5; CDR3: CASRGQVGFEAFF; DNA: TGTGCCAGCAGAGGACAGGTCGGCTTCGAAGCTTTCTTT
size: -; D: TRBD2; J: TRBJ2-7; V: TRBV7-8; CDR3: CASSLYSGNYEQYF; DNA: TGTGCCAGCAGCTTATACAGCGGGAACTACGAGCAGTACTTC
size: -; D: TRBD1; J: TRBJ1-1; V: TRBV6-5; CDR3: CATNRDRGLDTEAFF; DNA: TGTGCCACCAACCGGGACAGGGGGCTTGACACTGAAGCTTTCTTT
size: -; D: -; J: TRBJ1-6; V: TRBV5-5; CDR3: CASRIGPTGYNSPLHF; DNA: TGTGCCAGCAGGATTGGACCTACAGGTTATAATTCACCCCTCCACTTT
size: -; D: -; J: TRBJ1-5; V: TRBV19; CDR3: CASTLRKEAGRDNQPQHF; DNA: TGTGCCAGTACACTCCGGAAGGAGGCGGGCCGGGACAATCAGCCCCAGCATTTT
size: few; D: TRBD1; J: TRBJ1-6; V: TRBV6-1; CDR3: CASSNTGGESPLHF; DNA: TGTGCCAGCAGTAATACAGGGGGCGAGTCACCCCTCCACTTT
size: -; D: -; J: TRBJ1-2; V: TRBV6-1; CDR3: CASSEDGQNYGYTF; DNA: TGTGCCAGCAGTGAGGATGGACAGAACTATGGCTACACCTTC
size: -; D: -; J: TRBJ1-4; V: TRBV15; CDR3: CATSRGRLFEKLFF; DNA: TGTGCCACCAGCAGGGGGCGTCTCTTTGAAAAACTGTTTTTT
size: -; D: TRBD1; J: TRBJ2-2; V: TRBV5-1; CDR3: CASSGGTGAGELFF; DNA: TGCGCCAGCAGCGGCGGGACAGGGGCCGGGGAGCTGTTTTTT
size: -; D: -; J: TRBJ1-4; V: TRBV29-1; CDR3: CSALDSTNEKLFF; DNA: TGCAGCGCCCTGGACAGCACCAATGAAAAACTGTTTTTT
size: once; D: -; J: TRBJ2-7; V: TRBV7-2; CDR3: CASSSIQGSNYEQYF; DNA: TGTGCCAGCAGCTCCATACAGGGAAGTAACTACGAGCAGTACTTC
size: -; D: TRBD1; J: TRBJ1-6; V: TRBV30; CDR3: CAFGTGLVPRAYSPLHF; DNA: TGTGCCTTCGGGACAGGGCTCGTCCCAAGGGCCTATTCACCCCTCCACTTT
size: -; D: TRBD1; J: TRBJ1-3; V: TRBV2; CDR3: CASSLLLTGFGNTIYF; DNA: TGTGCCAGCAGTCTTTTACTGACAGGGTTTGGAAACACCATATATTTT
size: -; D: TRBD2; J: TRBJ2-5; V: TRBV27; CDR3: CASSSRGSGRVQETQYF; DNA: TGTGCCAGCAGTAGTAGGGGTAGCGGGAGAGTTCAAGAGACCCAGTACTTC
size: -; D: -; J: TRBJ1-1; V: TRBV7-9; CDR3: CASLRGGATEAFF; DNA: TGTGCCAGTCTTCGGGGGGGGGCAACTGAAGCTTTCTTT
size: -; D: TRBD2; J: TRBJ2-7; V: TRBV27; CDR3: CASSLRLAGGYEQYF; DNA: TGTGCCAGCAGTTTAAGACTAGCGGGAGGGTACGAGCAGTACTTC
size: few; D: -; J: TRBJ2-7; V: TRBV4-1; CDR3: CASSLAQSGDYEQYF; DNA: TGCGCCAGCAGCCTCGCTCAGTCAGGGGACTACGAGCAGTACTTC
size: -; D: -; J: TRBJ1-4; V: TRBV7-9; CDR3: CASSLARGSSEKLFF; DNA: TGTGCCAGCAGCTTAGCCAGAGGGAGTTCTGAAAAACTGTTTTTT
size: -; D: TRBD2; J: TRBJ2-7; V: TRBV19; CDR3: CASSSGSRVEQYF; DNA: TGTGCCAGTAGCAGCGGGAGTCGGGTCGAGCAGTACTTC
size: few; D: -; J: TRBJ2-7; V: TRBV6-5; CDR3: CASSYAAGTYEQYF; DNA: TGTGCCAGCAGTTACGCGGCAGGGACCTACGAGCAGTACTTC
size: -; D: TRBD2; J: TRBJ2-1; V: TRBV19; CDR3: CASSITGTSRNEQFF; DNA: TGTGCCAGTAGTATAACCGGGACTAGCAGGAATGAGCAGTTCTTC
size: -; D: TRBD2; J: TRBJ2-7; V: TRBV7-6; CDR3: CASSSGGSSYEQYF; DNA: TGTGCCAGCAGCTCCGGGGGGAGCTCCTACGAGCAGTACTTC
size: -; D: TRBD1; J: TRBJ2-5; V: TRBV6-5; CDR3: CASHRDRRETQYF; DNA: TGTGCCAGCCACCGGGACAGAAGAGAGACCCAGTACTTC
size: -; D: TRBD2; J: TRBJ2-1; V: TRBV4-2; CDR3: CASSQDLGGGGEQFF; DNA: TGTGCCAGCAGCCAAGATCTTGGAGGCGGGGGGGAGCAGTTCTTC
size: -; D: -; J: TRBJ2-7; V: TRBV30; CDR3: CAWKGGNLYEQYF; DNA: TGTGCCTGGAAGGGGGGGAACCTCTACGAGCAGTACTTC
size: -; D: TRBD1; J: TRBJ1-1; V: TRBV5-4; CDR3: CASSFNQGVLTEAFF; DNA: TGTGCCAGCAGTTTTAATCAGGGGGTCCTCACTGAAGCTTTCTTT
size: few; D: -; J: TRBJ2-3; V: TRBV27; CDR3: CASRRGRDTQYF; DNA: TGTGCCAGCAGGAGAGGAAGAGATACGCAGTATTTT
size: -; D: TRBD2; J: TRBJ2-7; V: TRBV27; CDR3: CASRISSGSGYEQYF; DNA: TGTGCCAGCAGAATAAGCAGCGGGAGTGGCTACGAGCAGTACTTC